This note documents a single T cell receptor beta chain sequence. The antigen remains unidentified. The CDR3 covers 13 residues. V was pared by 6 bases and J by 9 bases, with 7 bases of the junction left unmatched. This specimen belongs to a study of response to subunit inactivated influenza vaccine. Study-level results: Authors suggested few new T cells are recruited by each seasonal influenza vaccination.

TCRdb re-called the RT-PCR reads through MiXCR, storing one row per CDR3 protein. In the table there are 650,000 to 800,000 distinct CDR3 sequences, roughly 14% of which are singletons. This chain connects TRBV12-3 or TRBV12-4 to TRBJ2-1; 8 nucleotides agree with TRBD1. The receptor comes from a man over 45 who received an inactivated influenza vaccine. Sequenced here: PBMCs from blood, sampled 14 days before vaccination. CDR3 amino acids: CASSDRGRGEQFF. The CDR3 DNA is TGTGCCAGCAGCGACAGGGGCAGGGGTGAGCAGTTCTTC.